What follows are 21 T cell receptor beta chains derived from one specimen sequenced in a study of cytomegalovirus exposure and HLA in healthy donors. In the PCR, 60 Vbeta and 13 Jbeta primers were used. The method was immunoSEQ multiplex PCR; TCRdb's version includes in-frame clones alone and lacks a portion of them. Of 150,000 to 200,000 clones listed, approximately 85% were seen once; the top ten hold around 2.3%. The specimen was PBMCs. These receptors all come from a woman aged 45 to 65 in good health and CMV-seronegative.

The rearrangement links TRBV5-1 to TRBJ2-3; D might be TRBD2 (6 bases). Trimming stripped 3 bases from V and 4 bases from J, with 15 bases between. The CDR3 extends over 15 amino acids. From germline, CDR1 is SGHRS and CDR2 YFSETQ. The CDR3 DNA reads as TGCGCCAGCAGCTCCATAACGGGAGAGGCAGATACGCAGTATTTT. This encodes CASSSITGEADTQYF.

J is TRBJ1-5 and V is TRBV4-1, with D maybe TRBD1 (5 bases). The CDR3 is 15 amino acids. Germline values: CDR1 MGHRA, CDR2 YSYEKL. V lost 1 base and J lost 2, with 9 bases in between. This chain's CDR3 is CASSQAGVGNQPQHF. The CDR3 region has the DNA TGCGCCAGCAGCCAAGCGGGGGTAGGCAATCAGCCCCAGCATTTT.

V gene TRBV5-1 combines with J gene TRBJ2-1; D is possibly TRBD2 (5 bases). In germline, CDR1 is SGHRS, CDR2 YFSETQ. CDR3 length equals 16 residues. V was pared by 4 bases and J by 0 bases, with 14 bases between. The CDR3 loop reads CASSQLVGSSYNEQFF. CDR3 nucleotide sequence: TGCGCCAGCAGCCAACTTGTTGGGAGCTCCTACAATGAGCAGTTCTTC.

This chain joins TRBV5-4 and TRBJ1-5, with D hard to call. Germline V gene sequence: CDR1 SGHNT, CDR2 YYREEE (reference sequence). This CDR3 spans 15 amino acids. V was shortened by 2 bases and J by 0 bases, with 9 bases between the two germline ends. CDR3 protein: CASSFQVSSNQPQHF. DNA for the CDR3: TGTGCCAGCAGCTTTCAGGTGAGTAGCAATCAGCCCCAGCATTTT.

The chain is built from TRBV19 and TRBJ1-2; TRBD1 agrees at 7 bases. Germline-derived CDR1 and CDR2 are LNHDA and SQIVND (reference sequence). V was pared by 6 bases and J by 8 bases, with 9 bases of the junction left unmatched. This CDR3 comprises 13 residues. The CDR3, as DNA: TGTGCCAGTAGCCTTACAGGGGTACGAGGCTACACCTTC. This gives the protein CASSLTGVRGYTF.

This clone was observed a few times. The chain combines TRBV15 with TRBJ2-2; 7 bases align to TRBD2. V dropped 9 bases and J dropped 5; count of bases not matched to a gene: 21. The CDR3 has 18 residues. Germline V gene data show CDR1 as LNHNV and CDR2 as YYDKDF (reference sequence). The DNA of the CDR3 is TGTGCCACTTCTCCTCGGGGGGAAAAGCCACTACCGACCGGGGAGCTGTTTTTT. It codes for CATSPRGEKPLPTGELFF.

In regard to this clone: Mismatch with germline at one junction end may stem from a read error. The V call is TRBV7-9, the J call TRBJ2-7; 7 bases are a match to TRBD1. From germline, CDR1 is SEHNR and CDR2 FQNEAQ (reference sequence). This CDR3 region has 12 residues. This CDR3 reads CSSNRQGHEQYF. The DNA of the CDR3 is TGTTCCAGCAATAGACAGGGCCACGAGCAGTACTTC.

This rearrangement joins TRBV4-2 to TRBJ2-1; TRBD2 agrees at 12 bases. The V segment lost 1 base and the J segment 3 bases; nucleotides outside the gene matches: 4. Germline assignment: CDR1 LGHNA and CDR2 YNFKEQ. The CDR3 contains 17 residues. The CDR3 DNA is TGTGCCAGCAGCCAAGCCCGGACTAGCGGGAACTACAATGAGCAGTTCTTC. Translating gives CASSQARTSGNYNEQFF.

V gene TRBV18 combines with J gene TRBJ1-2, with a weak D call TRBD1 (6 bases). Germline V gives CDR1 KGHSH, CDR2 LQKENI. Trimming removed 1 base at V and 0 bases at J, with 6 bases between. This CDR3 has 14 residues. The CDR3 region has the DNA TGTGCCAGCTCACCACAGGGGGCTAACTATGGCTACACCTTC. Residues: CASSPQGANYGYTF.

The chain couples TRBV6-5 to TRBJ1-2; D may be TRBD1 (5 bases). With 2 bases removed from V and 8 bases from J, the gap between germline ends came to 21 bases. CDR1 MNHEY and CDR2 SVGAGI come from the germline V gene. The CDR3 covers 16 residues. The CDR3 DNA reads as TGTGCCAGCAGTTACCGTATGACAGTTCGTGAGAGCGGCTACACCTTC. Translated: CASSYRMTVRESGYTF.

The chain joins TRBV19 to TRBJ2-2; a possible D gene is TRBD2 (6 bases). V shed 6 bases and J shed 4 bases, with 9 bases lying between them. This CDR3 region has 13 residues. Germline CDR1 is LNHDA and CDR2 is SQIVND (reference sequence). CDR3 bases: TGTGCCAGTAGGGTTAGCGGCACCGGGGAGCTGTTTTTT. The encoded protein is CASRVSGTGELFF.

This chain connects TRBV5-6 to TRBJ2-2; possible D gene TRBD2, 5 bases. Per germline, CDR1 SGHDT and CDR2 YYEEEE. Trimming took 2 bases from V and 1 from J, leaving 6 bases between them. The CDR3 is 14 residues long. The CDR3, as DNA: TGTGCCAGCAGCTTAGGACTGAACACCGGGGAGCTGTTTTTT. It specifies CASSLGLNTGELFF.

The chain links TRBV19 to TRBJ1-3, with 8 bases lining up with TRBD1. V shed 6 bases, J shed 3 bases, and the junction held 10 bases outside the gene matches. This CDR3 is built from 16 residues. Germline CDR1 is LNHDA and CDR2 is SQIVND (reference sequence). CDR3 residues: CASRDGQGKFGNTIYF. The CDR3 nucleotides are TGTGCCAGTAGAGACGGACAGGGAAAATTTGGAAACACCATATATTTT.

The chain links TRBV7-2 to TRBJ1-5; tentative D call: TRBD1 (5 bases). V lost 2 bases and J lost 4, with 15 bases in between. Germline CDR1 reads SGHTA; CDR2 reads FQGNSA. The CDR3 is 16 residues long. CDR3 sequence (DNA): TGTGCCAGCAGCTTAAGGGCAGGGCAAAGGAATCAGCCCCAGCATTTT. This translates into CASSLRAGQRNQPQHF.

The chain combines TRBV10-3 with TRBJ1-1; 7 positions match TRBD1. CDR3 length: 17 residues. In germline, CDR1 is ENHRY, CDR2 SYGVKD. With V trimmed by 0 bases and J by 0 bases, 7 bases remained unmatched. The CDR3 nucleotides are TGTGCCATCAGTGAGTCTGGACAGGTTCCTATGAACACTGAAGCTTTCTTT. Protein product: CAISESGQVPMNTEAFF.

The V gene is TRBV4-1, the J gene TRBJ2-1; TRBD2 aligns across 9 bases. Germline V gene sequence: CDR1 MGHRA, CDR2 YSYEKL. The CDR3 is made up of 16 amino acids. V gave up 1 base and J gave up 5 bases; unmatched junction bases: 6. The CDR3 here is CASSQVSTSGHNEQFF. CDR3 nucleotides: TGCGCCAGCAGCCAAGTTAGCACTAGCGGGCACAATGAGCAGTTCTTC.

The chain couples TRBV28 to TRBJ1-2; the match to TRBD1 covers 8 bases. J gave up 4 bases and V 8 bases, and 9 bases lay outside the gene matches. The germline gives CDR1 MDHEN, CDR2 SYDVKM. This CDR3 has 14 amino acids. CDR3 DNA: TGTGCCAGCCGATGGACAGGGAAGGTCTATGGCTACACCTTC. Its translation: CASRWTGKVYGYTF.

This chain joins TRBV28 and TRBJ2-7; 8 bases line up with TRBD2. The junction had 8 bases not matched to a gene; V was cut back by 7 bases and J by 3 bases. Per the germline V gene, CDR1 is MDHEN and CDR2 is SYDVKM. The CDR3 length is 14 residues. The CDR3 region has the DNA TGTGCCAGCACCTCAGCGGGAGACCTCTACGAGCAGTACTTC. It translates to CASTSAGDLYEQYF.

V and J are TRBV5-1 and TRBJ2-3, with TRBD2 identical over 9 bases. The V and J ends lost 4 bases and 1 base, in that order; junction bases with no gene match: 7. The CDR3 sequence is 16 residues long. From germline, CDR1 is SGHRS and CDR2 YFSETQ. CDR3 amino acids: CASSQGTSRRTDTQYF. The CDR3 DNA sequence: TGCGCCAGCAGCCAAGGGACTAGCCGTCGCACAGATACGCAGTATTTT.

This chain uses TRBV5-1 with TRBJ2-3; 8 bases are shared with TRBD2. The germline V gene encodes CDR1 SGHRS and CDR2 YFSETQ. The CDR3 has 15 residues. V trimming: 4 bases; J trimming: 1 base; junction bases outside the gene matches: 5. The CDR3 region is CASSMAGLGTDTQYF. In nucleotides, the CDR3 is TGCGCCAGCAGCATGGCGGGACTAGGCACAGATACGCAGTATTTT.

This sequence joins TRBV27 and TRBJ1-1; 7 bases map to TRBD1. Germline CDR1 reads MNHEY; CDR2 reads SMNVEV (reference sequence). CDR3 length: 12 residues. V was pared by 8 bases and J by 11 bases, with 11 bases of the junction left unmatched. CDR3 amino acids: CASGRQGTSAFF. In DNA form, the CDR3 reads TGTGCCAGCGGGCGACAGGGTACGTCGGCTTTCTTT.